Following are 16 T cell receptor beta chains from one sample sequenced in a study of cytomegalovirus exposure and HLA in healthy donors. In the PCR, 60 Vbeta and 13 Jbeta primers were used. TCRdb keeps only in-frame clones here, not all; method: immunoSEQ multiplex PCR. The sample holds about 130,000 clones, roughly 80% seen once. The material sequenced was PBMCs. Receptors originate from a woman aged 35 to 49 in good health and CMV-seronegative.

The chain employs TRBV4-3 and TRBJ2-5; a possible D gene is TRBD2 (5 bases). V dropped 4 bases and J dropped 5 bases, with 14 bases sitting between them. CDR1 and CDR2 from the germline V gene are LGHNA and YSLEER. This CDR3 spans 14 amino acids. In nucleotides, the CDR3 is TGCGCCAGCAGCCTAGAAATCAGAGGGGAGACCCAGTACTTC. This gives the protein CASSLEIRGETQYF.

V gene TRBV29-1 combines with J gene TRBJ2-6; TRBD2 agrees at 10 bases. The germline V gene encodes CDR1 SQVTM and CDR2 ANQGSEA. This CDR3 spans 18 amino acids. Germline trimming cut 5 bases from V and 0 bases from J; bases unmatched to any gene: 10. CDR3 sequence (DNA): TGCAGCGTTTCTGGACTAGCGGAGTCTGCCTCTGGGGCCAACGTCCTGACTTTC. It translates to CSVSGLAESASGANVLTF.

The chain combines TRBV4-3 with TRBJ2-5; 7 bases agree with TRBD2. In germline, CDR1 is LGHNA, CDR2 YSLEER. The CDR3 totals 14 residues. After removal of 2 bases from V and 2 bases from J, the junction contained 2 bases not matched to a gene. CDR3 DNA: TGCGCCAGCAGCCAACAGGGACTACAAGAGACCCAGTACTTC. As protein: CASSQQGLQETQYF.

This sequence joins TRBV4-1 and TRBJ2-7; D might be TRBD1 (7 bases). V shed 1 base and J shed 3 bases, with 13 bases lying between them. The CDR3 has 15 amino acids. The germline V gene has CDR1 MGHRA and CDR2 YSYEKL. As DNA, the CDR3 is TGCGCCAGCAGCCAAGTGCCCAGGGGGGACTACGAGCAGTACTTC. It yields the protein CASSQVPRGDYEQYF.

The chain couples TRBV27 to TRBJ1-1, with D uncertain. Deletions cut 6 bases from V and 5 bases from J, with 13 bases between. The CDR3 consists of 13 residues. Germline V gene sequence: CDR1 MNHEY, CDR2 SMNVEV (reference sequence). The CDR3 spells CASRRAVGTEAFF. CDR3 coding DNA: TGTGCCAGCAGGCGGGCCGTGGGGACTGAAGCTTTCTTT.

This clone was seen a few times. The rearrangement uses TRBV4-3 and TRBJ2-2, with D hard to call. V was pared by 1 base and J by 3 bases, with 6 bases between. Germline-derived CDR1 and CDR2 are LGHNA and YSLEER. The CDR3 sequence is 14 residues long. The CDR3: CASSQGPYTGELFF. As DNA, the CDR3 is TGCGCCAGCAGCCAAGGGCCTTACACCGGGGAGCTGTTTTTT.

The chain is built from TRBV7-2 and TRBJ1-1; possible D gene TRBD1, 6 bases. In germline, CDR1 is SGHTA, CDR2 FQGNSA. The CDR3 totals 13 residues. With 7 bases removed from V and 1 base from J, the gap between germline ends came to 10 bases. This CDR3 is CASTIRGNTEAFF. For the CDR3, the DNA is TGTGCCAGCACGATCAGGGGGAACACTGAAGCTTTCTTT.

The J gene is TRBJ2-5, the V gene TRBV4-1, with a weak D call TRBD1 (6 bases). The V gene lost 6 bases and the J gene lost 4 bases, with 15 bases spanning the gap. The germline V gene encodes CDR1 MGHRA and CDR2 YSYEKL. This CDR3 is built from 14 residues. CDR3 residues: CASSFAGVRETQYF. CDR3 in DNA: TGCGCCAGCAGTTTTGCAGGGGTTAGAGAGACCCAGTACTTC.

This chain connects TRBV2 to TRBJ2-5, with D tentatively TRBD2 (6 bases). The CDR3 has 14 amino acids. The ends were cut back, 7 bases at V and 4 bases at J, with 16 bases in the middle. The germline V gene has CDR1 SNHLY and CDR2 FYNNEI. The DNA for the CDR3 is TGTGCCAGCACCGAAGCGGAGGGGAGAGAGACCCAGTACTTC. This translates into CASTEAEGRETQYF.

CDR3 sequence: CASSPLGGSDNEQFF. The CDR3 coding sequence is TGTGCCAGCTCACCGCTAGGGGGTTCTGACAATGAGCAGTTCTTC. This sequence joins TRBV18 and TRBJ2-1, with D maybe TRBD1 (6 bases). Germline assignment: CDR1 KGHSH and CDR2 LQKENI. The CDR3 consists of 15 residues. The germline V and J ends were trimmed by 3 bases and 5 bases, with 14 bases remaining between them.

The CDR3 nucleotides read TGCGCCAGCAGCCAAAACAACCAACTAGCGGGTGAGACCCAGTACTTC. Translation gives CASSQNNQLAGETQYF. V is TRBV4-3 and J is TRBJ2-5, with TRBD2 matching over 9 bases. CDR3 size: 16 residues. Per the germline V gene, CDR1 is LGHNA and CDR2 is YSLEER. The ends lost 2 bases at V and 5 bases at J; junction bases unmatched: 9.

This clone occurred once. This rearrangement joins TRBV2 to TRBJ2-7, with 12 bases fitting TRBD2. The CDR3 is 17 residues long. V lost 5 bases, J lost 0 bases, and 8 bases stayed unmatched. Germline V gene data show CDR1 as SNHLY and CDR2 as FYNNEI. The CDR3 region is CASSKGTSGPSSYEQYF. The DNA for the CDR3 is TGTGCCAGCAGTAAGGGGACTAGCGGGCCCAGCTCCTACGAGCAGTACTTC.

This chain uses TRBV29-1 with TRBJ2-5; D is perhaps TRBD2 (6 bases). The CDR3 length is 17 residues. Germline-derived CDR1 and CDR2 are SQVTM and ANQGSEA. Between the trimmed V and J ends, which lost 3 bases and 5 bases, there was a span of 25 bases. CDR3 nucleotide sequence: TGCAGCGTTGATCTCTCCGACCGGGACTGGGGGGTCGAGACCCAGTACTTC. It is translated as CSVDLSDRDWGVETQYF.

This rearrangement joins TRBV28 to TRBJ1-1; D call uncertain. In germline, CDR1 is MDHEN, CDR2 SYDVKM. V was clipped by 7 bases and J by 1 base, with 16 bases between them. The length of the CDR3 is 15 residues. CDR3 protein: CASTEGGLGNTEAFF. Written as DNA, the CDR3 is TGTGCCAGCACCGAAGGTGGGCTGGGGAACACTGAAGCTTTCTTT.

This clone was picked up a small number of times. This chain links TRBV4-3 with TRBJ1-4, with 8 positions matching TRBD1. Germline lookup yields CDR1 LGHNA and CDR2 YSLEER. Losses at the gene ends were 0 bases for V and 8 bases for J; bases not matched to a gene: 5. The CDR3 is 15 amino acids. In nucleotides, the CDR3 is TGCGCCAGCAGCCAAGATCACAGGGGGGGCGAAAAACTGTTTTTT. This sequence encodes CASSQDHRGGEKLFF.

The gene calls are TRBV10-3 and TRBJ2-7; 8 bases are shared with TRBD2. This CDR3 region has 15 residues. Trimming took 6 bases from V and 4 from J; bases not matched to a gene: 11. The germline CDR1 and CDR2 sequences are ENHRY and SYGVKD. DNA for the CDR3: TGTGCCATCAGGCCTACGGGAACTAGCGGATACGAGCAGTACTTC. Amino acids: CAIRPTGTSGYEQYF.